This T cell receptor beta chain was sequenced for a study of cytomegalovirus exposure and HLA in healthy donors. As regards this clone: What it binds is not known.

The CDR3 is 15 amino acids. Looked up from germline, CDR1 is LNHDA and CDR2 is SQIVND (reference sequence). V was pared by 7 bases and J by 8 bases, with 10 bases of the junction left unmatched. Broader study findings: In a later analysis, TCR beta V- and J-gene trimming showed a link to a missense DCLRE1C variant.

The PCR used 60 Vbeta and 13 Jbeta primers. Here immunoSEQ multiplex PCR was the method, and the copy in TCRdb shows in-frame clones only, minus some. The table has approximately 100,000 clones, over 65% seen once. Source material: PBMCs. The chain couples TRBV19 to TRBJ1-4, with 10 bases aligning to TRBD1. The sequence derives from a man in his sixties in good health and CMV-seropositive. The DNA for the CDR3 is TGTGCCAGTATCAATAGGGGACAGGGGATGGAAAAACTGTTTTTT. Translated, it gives CASINRGQGMEKLFF.